A selection of T cell receptor beta chains follows, all from one sample in a study of blood T cell repertoires in COVID-19. Some clones are missing from TCRdb's copy, which holds only in-frame ones; the method was immunoSEQ multiplex PCR. The sample contains about 80,000 clones, 70% to 90% of which appear only once. The sequenced material came from peripheral blood. The receptors were sampled from a woman aged 80 or older with acute or convalescent COVID-19. CDR3s include the opening cysteine and the closing phenylalanine or tryptophan. The D gene is left open where the match is weak. Expanded clones get a size class; other rows say once, few or many, or leave the size out.

>16|NA|NA|TRBJ2-2|TRBV11-3
CASSIGGGANTGELFF
TGTGCCAGCAGCATAGGAGGGGGGGCAAACACCGGGGAGCTGTTTTTT
>16|NA|TRBD1|TRBJ2-1|TRBV24-1
CATSDSGTGAYNEQFF
TGTGCCACCAGTGATTCGGGGACAGGGGCCTACAATGAGCAGTTCTTC
>12|NA|NA|TRBJ1-2|TRBV30
CAWSGGNYGYTF
TGTGCCTGGAGTGGAGGAAACTATGGCTACACCTTC
>16|NA|TRBD2|TRBJ2-1|TRBV7-2
CASSLIAGSSYNEQFF
TGTGCCAGCAGCTTAATAGCGGGGAGCTCCTACAATGAGCAGTTCTTC
>12|NA|NA|TRBJ2-5|TRBV9
CASRTTRETQYF
TGTGCCAGCAGGACGACTAGGGAGACCCAGTACTTC
>15|NA|NA|TRBJ1-4|TRBV9
CASSPSQTENEKLFF
TGTGCCAGCAGCCCCAGCCAGACAGAGAATGAAAAACTGTTTTTT
>13|NA|NA|TRBJ1-5|TRBV6-6
CASSRLAYQPQHF
TGTGCCAGCAGTCGTCTGGCATATCAGCCCCAGCATTTT
>15|NA|NA|TRBJ1-6|TRBV14
CASSQGQFRNSPLHF
TGTGCCAGCAGCCAAGGACAGTTTCGCAATTCACCCCTCCACTTT
>19|NA|TRBD2|TRBJ2-6|TRBV19
CASSIRLAGESSGANVLTF
TGTGCCAGTAGTATCCGACTAGCGGGTGAGAGCTCTGGGGCCAACGTCCTGACTTTC
>16|few|NA|TRBJ2-3|TRBV12-2
CASRRTSGASTDTQYF
TGTGCAAGTCGCCGGACTAGCGGGGCTAGCACAGATACGCAGTATTTT
>13|NA|NA|TRBJ1-1|TRBV10-3
CAISAVEGTEAFF
TGTGCCATCAGTGCCGTGGAGGGCACTGAAGCTTTCTTT
>13|few|NA|TRBJ2-2|TRBV7-2
CASSKSGAGELFF
TGTGCCAGCAGCAAGTCAGGGGCCGGGGAGCTGTTTTTT
>18|NA|NA|TRBJ1-1|TRBV7-2
CASSLGLTIGGGHTEAFF
TGTGCCAGCAGCTTAGGACTTACAATCGGGGGAGGGCACACTGAAGCTTTCTTT
>17|NA|TRBD1|TRBJ1-1|TRBV30
CAWRLDRSRKMNTEAFF
TGTGCCTGGAGGTTGGACAGGAGCCGAAAGATGAACACTGAAGCTTTCTTT
>15|NA|TRBD2|TRBJ2-1|TRBV11-1
CASSPGLAGYNEQFF
TGTGCCAGCAGCCCTGGGCTAGCGGGGTACAATGAGCAGTTCTTC
>17|NA|TRBD2|TRBJ2-3|TRBV7-8
CASSRGTSGGSTDTQYF
TGTGCCAGCAGCCGAGGGACTAGCGGAGGTAGCACAGATACGCAGTATTTT
>16|NA|TRBD1|TRBJ1-5|TRBV7-2
CASSTTGTGFYLPQHF
TGTGCCAGCAGTACCACCGGGACAGGGTTTTATCTGCCCCAGCATTTT
>17|few|TRBD1|TRBJ1-2|TRBV7-8
CASSFLRRAQGAEGYTF
TGTGCCAGCAGCTTCCTCCGAAGGGCACAGGGGGCGGAAGGCTACACCTTC
>11|NA|TRBD2|TRBJ2-7|TRBV20-1
CSAGGSYEQYF
TGCAGTGCGGGGGGGTCCTACGAGCAGTACTTC
>15|NA|NA|TRBJ2-2|TRBV21-1
CASILRQGGTGELFF
TGTGCCAGCATCCTCAGGCAGGGTGGCACCGGGGAGCTGTTTTTT
>18|NA|TRBD1|TRBJ1-3|TRBV6-6
CASSRSGQRFESGNTIYF
TGTGCCAGCAGTCGCTCGGGACAGAGGTTTGAATCTGGAAACACCATATATTTT
>17|NA|TRBD1|TRBJ2-1|TRBV6-2/TRBV6-3
CASSYSKAGQGYNEQFF
TGTGCCAGCAGTTACTCGAAAGCGGGACAGGGTTACAATGAGCAGTTCTTC
>13|once|NA|TRBJ1-1|TRBV7-9
CASSSRGNTEAFF
TGTGCCAGCAGCTCCCGAGGGAACACTGAAGCTTTCTTT
>16|NA|NA|TRBJ1-1|TRBV27
CASIPRRGPVNTEAFF
TGTGCCAGCATTCCCAGGCGGGGGCCGGTGAACACTGAAGCTTTCTTT
>15|NA|TRBD1|TRBJ1-4|TRBV7-9
CASSQRTGGDEKLFF
TGTGCCAGCAGCCAACGGACAGGGGGGGATGAAAAACTGTTTTTT
>14|NA|NA|TRBJ1-2|TRBV5-8
CASSLGQVNYGYTF
TGTGCCAGCAGCTTGGGACAGGTCAACTATGGCTACACCTTC
>14|NA|TRBD2|TRBJ2-3|TRBV27
CASPSGGSTDTQYF
TGTGCCAGCCCGAGCGGGGGAAGCACAGATACGCAGTATTTT
>16|few|NA|TRBJ1-4|TRBV28
CASSPSEGIGGEKLFF
TGTGCCAGCAGCCCCTCGGAGGGAATTGGGGGTGAAAAACTGTTTTTT
>13|NA|NA|TRBJ1-5|TRBV19
CASTQGWDQPQHF
TGTGCCAGCACACAGGGCTGGGATCAGCCCCAGCATTTT
>14|NA|NA|TRBJ1-4|TRBV20-1
CSASEGRINEKLFF
TGCAGTGCTAGTGAGGGCAGGATAAATGAAAAACTGTTTTTT
>15|NA|TRBD1|TRBJ1-2|TRBV6-4
CASSGTGDGVDGYTF
TGTGCCAGCAGTGGTACAGGGGACGGAGTCGATGGCTACACCTTC